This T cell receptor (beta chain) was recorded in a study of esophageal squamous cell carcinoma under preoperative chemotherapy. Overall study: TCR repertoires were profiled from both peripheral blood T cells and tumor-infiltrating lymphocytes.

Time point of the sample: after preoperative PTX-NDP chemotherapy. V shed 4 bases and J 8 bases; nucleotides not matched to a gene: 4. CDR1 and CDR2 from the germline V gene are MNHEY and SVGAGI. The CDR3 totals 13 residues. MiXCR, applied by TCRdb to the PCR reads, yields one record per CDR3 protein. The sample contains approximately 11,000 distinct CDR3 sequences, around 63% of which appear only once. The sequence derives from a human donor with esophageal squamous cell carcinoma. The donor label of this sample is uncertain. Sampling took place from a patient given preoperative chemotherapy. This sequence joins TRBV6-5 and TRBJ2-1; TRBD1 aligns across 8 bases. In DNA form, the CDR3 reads TGTGCCAGCAGTTGGGACAGGTGGGATGAGCAGTTCTTC. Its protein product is CASSWDRWDEQFF.